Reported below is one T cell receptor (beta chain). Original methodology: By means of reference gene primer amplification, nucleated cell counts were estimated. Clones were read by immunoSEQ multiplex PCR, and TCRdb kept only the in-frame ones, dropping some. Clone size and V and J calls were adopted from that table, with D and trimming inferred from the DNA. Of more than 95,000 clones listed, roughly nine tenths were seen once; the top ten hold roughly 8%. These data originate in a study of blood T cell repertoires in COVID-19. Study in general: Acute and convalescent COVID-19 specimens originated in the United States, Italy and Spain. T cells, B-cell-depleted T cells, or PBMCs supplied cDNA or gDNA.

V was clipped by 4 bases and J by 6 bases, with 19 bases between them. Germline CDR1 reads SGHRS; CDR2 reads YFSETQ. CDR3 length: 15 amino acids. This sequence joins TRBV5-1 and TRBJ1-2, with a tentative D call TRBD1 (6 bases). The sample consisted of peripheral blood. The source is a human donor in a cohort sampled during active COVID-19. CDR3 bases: TGCGCCAGCAGCCCCGAAGCGGGGGCGTGGGATGGCTACACCTTC. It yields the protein CASSPEAGAWDGYTF.